These T cell receptor beta chains were read from a single sample in a study of cytomegalovirus exposure and HLA in healthy donors. Only in-frame clones appear in the TCRdb table, and some are missing; sequencing was by immunoSEQ multiplex PCR. The profile covers tens of thousands of clones, with almost 85% appearing a single time and 9.5% to 13% taken by the ten largest. The sequencing input was PBMCs. The receptors stem from a young woman in good health and CMV-seropositive. Each CDR3 is given without its conserved first and last residue. The order of the fields is V gene, CDR3 protein.

V gene: TRBV28; CDR3 protein: ASSSGGQGNEKLF
V gene: TRBV28; CDR3 protein: ASSLPSGGVWSNQPQH
V gene: TRBV7-2; CDR3 protein: ASSLGANSPLH
V gene: TRBV28; CDR3 protein: ASSPSGQSSYEQY
V gene: TRBV30; CDR3 protein: AWSVMGALFQPQH
V gene: TRBV4-2; CDR3 protein: ASSQPGTSGAGTQY
V gene: TRBV7-9; CDR3 protein: ASSLSGVSYNEQF
V gene: TRBV9; CDR3 protein: ASSVGSGASYEQY
V gene: TRBV5-1; CDR3 protein: ASSLQWNTEAF
V gene: TRBV28; CDR3 protein: ASSLFRAAEAF
V gene: TRBV27; CDR3 protein: ASSFTSGGYNEQF
V gene: TRBV6-1; CDR3 protein: ASSDPGNEQF
V gene: TRBV27; CDR3 protein: ASSWKQGDGYT
V gene: TRBV7-2; CDR3 protein: ASSPWTGPDGYT
V gene: TRBV19; CDR3 protein: ASNQQHLPTNEKLF
V gene: TRBV4-1; CDR3 protein: ASSHRGDQETQY
V gene: TRBV10-2; CDR3 protein: ASSDVAGGPQETQY
V gene: TRBV5-4; CDR3 protein: ASSPTGLAYNEQF
V gene: TRBV10-3; CDR3 protein: AIGDTSSTDTQY